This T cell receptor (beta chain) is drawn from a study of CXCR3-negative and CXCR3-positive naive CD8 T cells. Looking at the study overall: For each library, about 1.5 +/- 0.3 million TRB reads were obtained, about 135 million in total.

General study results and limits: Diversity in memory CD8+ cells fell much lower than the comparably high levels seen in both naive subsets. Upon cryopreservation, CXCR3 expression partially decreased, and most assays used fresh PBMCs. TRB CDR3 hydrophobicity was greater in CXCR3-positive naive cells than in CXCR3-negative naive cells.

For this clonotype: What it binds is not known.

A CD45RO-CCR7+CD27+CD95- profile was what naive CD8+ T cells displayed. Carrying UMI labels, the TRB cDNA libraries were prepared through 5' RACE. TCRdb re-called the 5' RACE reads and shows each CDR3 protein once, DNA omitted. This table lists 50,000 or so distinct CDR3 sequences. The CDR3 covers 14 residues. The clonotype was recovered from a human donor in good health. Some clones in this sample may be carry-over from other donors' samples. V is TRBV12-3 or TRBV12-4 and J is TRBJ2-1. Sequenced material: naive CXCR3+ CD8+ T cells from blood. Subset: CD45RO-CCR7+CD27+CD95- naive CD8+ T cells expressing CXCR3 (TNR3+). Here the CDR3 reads CASTTDPSYNEQFF.